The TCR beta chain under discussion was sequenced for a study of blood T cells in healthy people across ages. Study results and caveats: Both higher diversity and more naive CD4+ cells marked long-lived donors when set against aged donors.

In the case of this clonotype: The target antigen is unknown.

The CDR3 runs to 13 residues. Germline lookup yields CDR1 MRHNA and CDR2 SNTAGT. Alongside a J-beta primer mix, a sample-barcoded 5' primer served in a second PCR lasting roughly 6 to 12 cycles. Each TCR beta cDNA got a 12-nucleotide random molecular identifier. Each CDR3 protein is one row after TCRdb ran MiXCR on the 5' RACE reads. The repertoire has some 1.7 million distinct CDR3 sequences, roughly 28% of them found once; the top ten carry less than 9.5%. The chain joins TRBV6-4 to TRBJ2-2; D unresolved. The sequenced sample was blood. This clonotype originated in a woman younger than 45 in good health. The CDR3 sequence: CATAGTNTGELFF. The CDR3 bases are TGTGCAACGGCCGGTACTAACACCGGGGAGCTGTTTTTT.